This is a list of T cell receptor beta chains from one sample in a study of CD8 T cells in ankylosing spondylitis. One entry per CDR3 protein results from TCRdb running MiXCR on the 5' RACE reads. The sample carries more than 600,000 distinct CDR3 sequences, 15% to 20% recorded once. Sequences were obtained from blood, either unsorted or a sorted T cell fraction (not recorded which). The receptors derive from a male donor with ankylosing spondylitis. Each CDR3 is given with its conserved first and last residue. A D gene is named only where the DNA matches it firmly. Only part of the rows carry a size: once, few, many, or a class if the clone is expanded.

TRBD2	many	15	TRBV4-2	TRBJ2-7	TGTGCCAGCAGCCCACTAGCGGGAGGGTCCTACGAGCAGTACTTC	CASSPLAGGSYEQYF
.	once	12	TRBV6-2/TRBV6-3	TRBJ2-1	TGTGCCAGCGGGACTGGGGGTTATGAGCAGTTCTTC	CASGTGGYEQFF
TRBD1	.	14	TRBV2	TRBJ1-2	TGTGCCAGCAGCGCGGGACAGGGGATTGATGGCTACACCTTC	CASSAGQGIDGYTF
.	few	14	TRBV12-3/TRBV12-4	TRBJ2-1	TGTGCCAGCAGTTCTTGGGACTCCTACAATGAGCAGTTCTTC	CASSSWDSYNEQFF
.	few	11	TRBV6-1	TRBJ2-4	TGTGCCAGCAGCCATCACAACATTCAGTACTTC	CASSHHNIQYF
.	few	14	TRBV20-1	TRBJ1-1	TGCAGTGCTAGAGAGGCAGGGAAGGACACTGAAGCTTTCTTT	CSAREAGKDTEAFF
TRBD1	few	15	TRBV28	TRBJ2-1	TGTGCCAGCAGCTCCTCCGGGACAGAGTACAATGAGCAGTTCTTC	CASSSSGTEYNEQFF
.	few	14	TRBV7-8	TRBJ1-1	TGTGCCAGCAGCCGCGGACATCCGAACACTGAAGCTTTCTTT	CASSRGHPNTEAFF
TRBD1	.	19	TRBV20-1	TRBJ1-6	TGCAGTGCTAGAGATAATTGGCAGGGGGGAAAGGGCCAAAATTCACCCCTCCACTTT	CSARDNWQGGKGQNSPLHF
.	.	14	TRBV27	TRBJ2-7	TGTGCCAGCAGTTTAAAAGGATTTGGGTACGAGCAGTACTTC	CASSLKGFGYEQYF
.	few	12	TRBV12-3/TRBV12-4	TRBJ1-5	TGTGCCAGCAGTCCCTCGGATCAGCCCCAGCATTTT	CASSPSDQPQHF
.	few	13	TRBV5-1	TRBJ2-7	TGCGCCAGCAGGTACAGGATTACCTTCGAGCAGTACTTC	CASRYRITFEQYF
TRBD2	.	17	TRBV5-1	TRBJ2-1	TGCGCCAGCAGCCCCGGGACTAGCGGGAGTAGGGAAAATGAGCAGTTCTTC	CASSPGTSGSRENEQFF
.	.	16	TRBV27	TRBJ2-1	TGTGCCAGCAGTTATTCGGGCCTCGGGTCCTACAATGAGCAGTTCTTC	CASSYSGLGSYNEQFF
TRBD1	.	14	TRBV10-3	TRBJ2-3	TGTGCCATCAGGGAACAGGGGAGCACAGATACGCAGTATTTT	CAIREQGSTDTQYF
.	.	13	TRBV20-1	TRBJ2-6	TGCAGTGTGGGGGACTCTGGGGCCAACGTCCTGACTTTC	CSVGDSGANVLTF
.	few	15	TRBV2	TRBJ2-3	TGTGCCAGCAGTGAAGCGCAGGCGCGTACAGATACGCAGTATTTT	CASSEAQARTDTQYF
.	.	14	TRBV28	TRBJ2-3	TGTGCCAGCAGTTTGTCCGGACTAACAGATACGCAGTATTTT	CASSLSGLTDTQYF
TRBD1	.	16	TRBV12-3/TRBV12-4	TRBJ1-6	TGTGCCAGCAGTTTCGGACAGGGGGCACATAATTCACCCCTCCACTTT	CASSFGQGAHNSPLHF
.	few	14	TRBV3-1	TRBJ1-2	TGTGCCAGCAGCCAAGGGTCGTTCGGCTATGGCTACACCTTC	CASSQGSFGYGYTF
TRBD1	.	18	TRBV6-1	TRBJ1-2	TGTGCCAGCAACATACGGGCCCGGGGACAGGGGGCAGTCTATGGCTACACCTTC	CASNIRARGQGAVYGYTF
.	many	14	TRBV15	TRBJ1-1	TGTGCCACCAGCAGAGGGGTCGGGACTTGGGCGGCTTTCTTT	CATSRGVGTWAAFF
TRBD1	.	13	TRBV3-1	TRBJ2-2	TGTGCCAGCACCGACAGGGTTCACGGGGAGCTGTTTTTT	CASTDRVHGELFF
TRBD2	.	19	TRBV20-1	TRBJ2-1	TGCAGTGCTAGCATGGTCTGGACTAGCGGGAGTAGGTTAGACAATGAGCAGTTCTTC	CSASMVWTSGSRLDNEQFF
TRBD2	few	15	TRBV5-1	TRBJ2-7	TGCGCCAGCAGAAGGGGACTAAGCGATGCCTACGAGCAGTACTTC	CASRRGLSDAYEQYF
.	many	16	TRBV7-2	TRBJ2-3	TGTGCCAGCAGCTTATTGGTGCGTCCTAGCACAGATACGCAGTATTTT	CASSLLVRPSTDTQYF
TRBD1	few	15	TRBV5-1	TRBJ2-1	TGCGCCAGCAGCTTGGAAGACTCAGGGGGCAATGAGCAGTTCTTC	CASSLEDSGGNEQFF
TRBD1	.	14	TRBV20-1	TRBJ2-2	TGCAGTGCCTTTCGACAGGGGCGGACCGGGGAGCTGTTTTTT	CSAFRQGRTGELFF
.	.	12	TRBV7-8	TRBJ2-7	TGTGCCAGCAGCTTAGCGACCGGCAGACTAGACTTC	CASSLATGRLDF
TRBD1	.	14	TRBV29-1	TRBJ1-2	TGCAGCGTTTGCCCAACAGGGGAGGACTATGGCTACACCTTC	CSVCPTGEDYGYTF
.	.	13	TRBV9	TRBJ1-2	TGTGCCAGCAGCGTTGAAGGTTACAATGGCTACACCTTC	CASSVEGYNGYTF
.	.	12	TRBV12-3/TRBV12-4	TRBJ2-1	TGTGCCAGCAGAGACGCAGACAATGAGCAGTTCTTC	CASRDADNEQFF
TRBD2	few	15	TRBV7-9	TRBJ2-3	TGTGCCAGCAGCCCCGGACTAGCGGGGGGAGATACGCAGTATTTT	CASSPGLAGGDTQYF
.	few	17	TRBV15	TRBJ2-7	TGTGCCACCAGCAGAGATCGATGGCGGGGACAGAGCTACGAGCAGTACTTC	CATSRDRWRGQSYEQYF
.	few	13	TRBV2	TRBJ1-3	TGTGCCAGCAGTACGGGGGAGGGAAACACCATATATTTT	CASSTGEGNTIYF
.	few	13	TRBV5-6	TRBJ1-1	TGTGCCAGCACCTTGGATATCGGAACTGAAGCTTTCTTT	CASTLDIGTEAFF
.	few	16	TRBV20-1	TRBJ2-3	TGCAGTGCTAGAGATCCGTGGGGGGTCAACACAGATACGCAGTATTTT	CSARDPWGVNTDTQYF
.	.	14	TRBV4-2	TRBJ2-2	TGTGCCAGCAGCCAAGGGGGTATCACCGGGGAGCTGTTTTTT	CASSQGGITGELFF
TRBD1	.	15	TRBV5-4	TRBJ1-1	TGTGCCAGCAGCGATCTTGGACAGGGAACCGCTGAAGCTTTCTTT	CASSDLGQGTAEAFF
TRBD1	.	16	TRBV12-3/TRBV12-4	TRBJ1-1	TGTGCCAGCAGCCATCCGGGACAGGGGGTAAACACTGAAGCTTTCTTT	CASSHPGQGVNTEAFF
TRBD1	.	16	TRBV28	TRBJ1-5	TGTGCCAGCAGTTTTAGGCGGGGGACAGCGAATCAGCCCCAGCATTTT	CASSFRRGTANQPQHF
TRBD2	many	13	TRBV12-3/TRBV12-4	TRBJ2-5	TGTGCCAGCACTAGCGGGGGGGAAGAGACCCAGTACTTC	CASTSGGEETQYF
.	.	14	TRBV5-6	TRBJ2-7	TGTGCCAGCAGCTTGGGGGCAGGGTTCTACGAGCAGTACTTC	CASSLGAGFYEQYF